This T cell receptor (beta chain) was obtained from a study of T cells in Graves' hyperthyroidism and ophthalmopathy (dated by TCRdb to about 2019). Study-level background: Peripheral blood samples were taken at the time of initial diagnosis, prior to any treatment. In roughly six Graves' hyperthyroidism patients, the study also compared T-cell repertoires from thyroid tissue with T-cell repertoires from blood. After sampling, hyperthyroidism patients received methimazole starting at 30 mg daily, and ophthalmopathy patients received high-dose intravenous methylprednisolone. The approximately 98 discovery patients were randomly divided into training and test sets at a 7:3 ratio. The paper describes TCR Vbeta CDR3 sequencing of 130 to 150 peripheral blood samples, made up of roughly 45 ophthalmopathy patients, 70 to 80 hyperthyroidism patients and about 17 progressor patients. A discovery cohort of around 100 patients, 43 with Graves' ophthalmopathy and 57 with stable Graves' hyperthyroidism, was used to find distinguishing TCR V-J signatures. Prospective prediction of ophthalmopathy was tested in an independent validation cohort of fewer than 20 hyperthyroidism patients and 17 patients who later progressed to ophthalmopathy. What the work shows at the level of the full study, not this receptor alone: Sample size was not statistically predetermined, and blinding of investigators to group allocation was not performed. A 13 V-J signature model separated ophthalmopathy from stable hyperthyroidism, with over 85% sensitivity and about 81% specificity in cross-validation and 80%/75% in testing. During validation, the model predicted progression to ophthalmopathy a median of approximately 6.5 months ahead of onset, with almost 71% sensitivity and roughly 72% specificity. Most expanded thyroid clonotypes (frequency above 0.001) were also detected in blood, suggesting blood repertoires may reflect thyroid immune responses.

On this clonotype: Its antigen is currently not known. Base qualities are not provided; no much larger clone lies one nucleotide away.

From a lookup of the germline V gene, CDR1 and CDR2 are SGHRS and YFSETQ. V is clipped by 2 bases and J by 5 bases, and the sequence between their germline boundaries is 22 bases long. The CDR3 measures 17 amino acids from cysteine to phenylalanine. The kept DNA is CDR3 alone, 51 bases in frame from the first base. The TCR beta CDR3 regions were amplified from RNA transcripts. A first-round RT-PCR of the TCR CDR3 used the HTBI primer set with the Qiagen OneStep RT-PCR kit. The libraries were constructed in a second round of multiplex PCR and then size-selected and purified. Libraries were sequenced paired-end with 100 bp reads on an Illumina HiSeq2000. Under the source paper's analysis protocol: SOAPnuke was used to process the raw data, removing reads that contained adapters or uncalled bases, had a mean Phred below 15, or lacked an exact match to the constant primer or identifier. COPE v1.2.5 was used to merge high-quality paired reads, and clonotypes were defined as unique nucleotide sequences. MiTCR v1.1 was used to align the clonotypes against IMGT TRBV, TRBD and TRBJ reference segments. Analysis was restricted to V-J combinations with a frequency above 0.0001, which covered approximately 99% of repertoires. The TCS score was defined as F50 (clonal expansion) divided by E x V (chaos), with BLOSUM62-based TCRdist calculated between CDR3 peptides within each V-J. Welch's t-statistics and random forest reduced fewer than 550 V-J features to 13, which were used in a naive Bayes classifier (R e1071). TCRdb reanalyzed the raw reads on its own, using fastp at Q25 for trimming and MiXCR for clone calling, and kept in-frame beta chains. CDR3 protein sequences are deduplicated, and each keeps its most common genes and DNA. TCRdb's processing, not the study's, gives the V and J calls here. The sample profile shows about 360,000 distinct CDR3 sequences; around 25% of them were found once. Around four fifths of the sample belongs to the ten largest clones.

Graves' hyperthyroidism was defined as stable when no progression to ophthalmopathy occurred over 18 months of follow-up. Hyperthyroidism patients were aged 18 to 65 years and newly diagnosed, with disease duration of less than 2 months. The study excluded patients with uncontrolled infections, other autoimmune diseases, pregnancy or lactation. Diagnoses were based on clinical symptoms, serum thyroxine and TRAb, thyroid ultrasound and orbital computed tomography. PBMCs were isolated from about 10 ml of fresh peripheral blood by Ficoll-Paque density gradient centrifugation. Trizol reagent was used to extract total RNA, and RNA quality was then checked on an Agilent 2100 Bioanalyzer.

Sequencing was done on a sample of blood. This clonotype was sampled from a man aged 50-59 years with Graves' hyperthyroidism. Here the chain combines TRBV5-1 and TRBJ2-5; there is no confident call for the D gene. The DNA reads TGCGCCAGCAGCTTTCGCGACACTTTTGGTAAATACGAGACCCAGTACTTC. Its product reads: CASSFRDTFGKYETQYF.